This T cell receptor (beta chain) was observed in a study of blood T cell repertoires in COVID-19. The length of the CDR3 is 15 residues. Germline values: CDR1 SGHNT, CDR2 YENEEA. The V end lost 0 bases, the J end lost 4 bases, and 11 bases lay between the germline ends. Here immunoSEQ multiplex PCR was the method, and the copy in TCRdb shows in-frame clones only, minus some. The sample comprises a few hundred thousand clones, 84% of which are singletons, and roughly 4% rests with the top ten. The age range of participants was about 18 to 89 years, with residence in under 30 US areas. Sequencing was performed on PBMCs or T cells enriched from blood (not recorded which). The chain links TRBV11-3 to TRBJ2-3, with a tentative D call TRBD2 (6 bases). This clonotype was obtained from a man under 40 with acute COVID-19. The DNA for the CDR3 is TGTGCCAGCAGCTTAGATTCGACGGGGGCAGATACGCAGTATTTT. This encodes CASSLDSTGADTQYF.